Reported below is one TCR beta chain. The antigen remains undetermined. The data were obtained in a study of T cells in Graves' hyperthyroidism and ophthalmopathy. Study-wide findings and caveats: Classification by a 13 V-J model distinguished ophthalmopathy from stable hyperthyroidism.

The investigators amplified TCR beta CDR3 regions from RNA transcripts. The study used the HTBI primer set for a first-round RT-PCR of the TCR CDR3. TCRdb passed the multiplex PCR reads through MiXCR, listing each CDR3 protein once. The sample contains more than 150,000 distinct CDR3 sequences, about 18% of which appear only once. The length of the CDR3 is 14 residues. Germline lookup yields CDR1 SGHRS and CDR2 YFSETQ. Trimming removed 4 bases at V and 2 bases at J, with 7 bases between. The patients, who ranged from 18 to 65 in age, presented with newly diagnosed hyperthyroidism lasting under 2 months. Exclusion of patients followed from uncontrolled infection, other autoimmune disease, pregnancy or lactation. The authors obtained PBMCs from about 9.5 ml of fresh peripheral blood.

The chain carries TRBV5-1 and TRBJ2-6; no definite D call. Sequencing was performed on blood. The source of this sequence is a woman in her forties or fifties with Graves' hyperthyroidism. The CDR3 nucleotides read TGCGCCAGCAGCGTGGCTACTGGGGCCAACGTCCTGACTTTC. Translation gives CASSVATGANVLTF. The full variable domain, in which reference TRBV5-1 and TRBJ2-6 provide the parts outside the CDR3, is KAGVTQTPRYLIKTRGQQVTLSCSPISGHRSVSWYQQTPGQGLQFLFEYFSETQRNKGNFPGRFSGRQFSNSRSEMNVSTLELGDSALYLCASSVATGANVLTFGAGSRLTVL.